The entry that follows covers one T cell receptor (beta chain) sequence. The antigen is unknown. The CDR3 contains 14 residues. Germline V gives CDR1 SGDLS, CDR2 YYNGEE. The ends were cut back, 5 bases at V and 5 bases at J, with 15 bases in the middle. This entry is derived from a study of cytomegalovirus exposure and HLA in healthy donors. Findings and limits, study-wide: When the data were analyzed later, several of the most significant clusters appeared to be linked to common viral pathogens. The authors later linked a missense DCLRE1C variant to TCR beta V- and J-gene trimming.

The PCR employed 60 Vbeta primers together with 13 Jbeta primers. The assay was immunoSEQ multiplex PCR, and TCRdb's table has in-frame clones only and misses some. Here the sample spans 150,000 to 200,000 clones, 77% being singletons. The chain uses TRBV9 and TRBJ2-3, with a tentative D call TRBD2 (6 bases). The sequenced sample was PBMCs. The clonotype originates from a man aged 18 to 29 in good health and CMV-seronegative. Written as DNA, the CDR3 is TGTGCCAGCAGAAGGGGCAGGGAGGAAGATACGCAGTATTTT. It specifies CASRRGREEDTQYF.